A single sample gave rise to the 32 T cell receptor beta chains below, sequenced in a study of long-term antiretroviral therapy in people with HIV. The immunoSEQ assay was v3.0, run at survey level. Sequencing used immunoSEQ multiplex PCR; TCRdb keeps in-frame clones, though not all of them. The sample holds roughly 29,000 clones, about 80% seen once. Sequencing used unsorted PBMCs, obtained 0.3 years after starting antiretroviral therapy. These receptors all stem from a middle-aged man with HIV.

The genes are TRBV7-2 and TRBJ1-4; unclear D gene. Germline loops: CDR1 SGHTA, CDR2 FQGNSA. The ends were cut back, 4 bases at V and 8 bases at J, with 14 bases in the middle. There are 14 residues in the CDR3. In DNA form, the CDR3 reads TGTGCCAGCAGCTCCATACCAAGGGTAGAAAAACTGTTTTTT. Translation: CASSSIPRVEKLFF.

V and J are TRBV7-8 and TRBJ1-5; D is possibly TRBD1 (6 bases). CDR1 is SGHVS and CDR2 is FQNEAQ in the germline V gene. There are 15 residues in the CDR3. The ends were cut back, 5 bases at V and 1 base at J, with 12 bases in the middle. The DNA for the CDR3 is TGTGCCAGCAGCGAGGAACAGGGAAGCAATCAGCCCCAGCATTTT. Its translation: CASSEEQGSNQPQHF.

The chain carries TRBV18 and TRBJ2-7; weak D call: TRBD2 (6 bases). Germline values: CDR1 KGHSH, CDR2 LQKENI. V was trimmed by 2 bases and J by 5 bases, leaving 13 bases between them. The CDR3 has 14 amino acids. The CDR3 DNA reads as TGTGCCAGCTCACCAGGATCGGGGGTCAACGAGCAGTACTTC. Translation gives CASSPGSGVNEQYF.

This clone was counted a few times. This chain connects TRBV9 to TRBJ1-1; D possibly corresponds to TRBD1 (6 bases). Between the trimmed V and J ends, which lost 5 bases and 0 bases, there was a span of 8 bases. This CDR3 has 13 residues. CDR1 and CDR2 from the germline V gene are SGDLS and YYNGEE. The CDR3 spells CASRQGLNTEAFF. CDR3 sequence (DNA): TGTGCCAGCAGACAGGGCCTGAACACTGAAGCTTTCTTT.

The gene calls are TRBV19 and TRBJ1-5, with D maybe TRBD1 (6 bases). The CDR3 is 16 residues long. Germline CDR1 reads LNHDA; CDR2 reads SQIVND (reference sequence). V was cut by 5 bases and J by 2 bases, with 16 bases left in between. CDR3 nucleotides: TGTGCCAGTAGTGCCCCACAGGGCCGAGGCAATCAGCCCCAGCATTTT. It is translated as CASSAPQGRGNQPQHF.

The chain employs TRBV18 and TRBJ2-5; D is undetermined. Germline V lookup: CDR1 KGHSH, CDR2 LQKENI. The CDR3 runs to 12 residues. V was clipped by 6 bases and J by 1 base, with 6 bases between them. Written as DNA, the CDR3 is TGTGCCAGCTCCCAGTTCCAAGAGACCCAGTACTTC. This codes for CASSQFQETQYF. Together with reference TRBV18 and TRBJ2-5, the CDR3 gives the full variable domain: NAGVMQNPRHLVRRRGQEARLRCSPMKGHSHVYWYRQLPEEGLKFMVYLQKENIIDESGMPKERFSAEFPKEGPSILRIQQVVRGDSAAYFCASSQFQETQYFGPGTRLLVL.

This clone is a singleton in its sample. V gene TRBV5-4 combines with J gene TRBJ1-5, with 10 bases fitting TRBD1. V dropped 0 bases and J dropped 11; count of bases not matched to a gene: 23. The V gene's germline CDR1 is SGHNT and CDR2 YYREEE (reference sequence). This CDR3 is built from 20 residues. The CDR3 DNA sequence: TGTGCCAGCAGCTTGGGGAGACAGGGGGCGGTCGGCGGGCCCAAATCAGCCCAGCATTTT. It yields the protein CASSLGRQGAVGGPKSAQHF.

The CDR3 sequence: CASSIVPRPQHF. CDR3 in DNA: TGTGCCAGTAGTATAGTTCCTCGACCCCAGCATTTT. This chain links TRBV19 with TRBJ1-5, with D hard to call. The V end lost 1 base, the J end lost 10 bases, and 8 bases lay between the germline ends. Germline V gene sequence: CDR1 LNHDA, CDR2 SQIVND (reference sequence). This CDR3 is built from 12 residues.

V and J are TRBV5-5 and TRBJ2-5; D might be TRBD1 (5 bases). The CDR3 is made up of 17 amino acids. Germline CDR1 reads SGHKS; CDR2 reads YYEKEE (reference sequence). Trimming shortened V by 4 bases and J by 8 bases, and 27 bases separated the two germline ends. The CDR3 sequence: CASSPEFQGSSRITQYF. In DNA, the CDR3 is TGTGCCAGCAGCCCCGAATTTCAGGGATCCTCTCGAATAACCCAGTACTTC.

This clone was observed once. V and J are TRBV19 and TRBJ2-7; D call uncertain. This CDR3 has 15 amino acids. CDR1 and CDR2 (germline): LNHDA, SQIVND (reference sequence). Trimming stripped 11 bases from V and 0 bases from J, with 20 bases between. The CDR3: CAPRSRTVSSYEQYF. The CDR3 DNA reads TGTGCCCCCCGATCCAGGACGGTGAGCTCCTACGAGCAGTACTTC.

In its sample, this clone was seen a few times. J is TRBJ2-3 and V is TRBV29-1, with TRBD2 identical over 11 bases. The CDR3 spans 15 residues. V was clipped by 7 bases and J by 4 bases; unmatched bases: 10. Germline CDR1 is SQVTM and CDR2 is ANQGSEA. Here the CDR3 DNA reads TGCAGCGGCCTTAGACTAGCGGGGCGGGCAGATACGCAGTATTTT. Translated, it gives CSGLRLAGRADTQYF.

The chain uses TRBV6-5 and TRBJ2-3; 9 positions agree with TRBD1. J lost 2 bases, V lost 5 bases, and 2 bases had no gene match. Germline V gene lookup returns CDR1 MNHEY and CDR2 SVGAGI. This CDR3 has 14 amino acids. CDR3 residues: CASSRTGATDTQYF. The CDR3 region has the DNA TGTGCCAGCAGTCGGACAGGGGCCACAGATACGCAGTATTTT.

The chain carries TRBV27 and TRBJ2-6; no clear D. The CDR3 is 16 residues long. V was cut by 10 bases and J by 4 bases, with 20 bases left in between. CDR1 and CDR2 from the germline V gene are MNHEY and SMNVEV (reference sequence). CDR3: CATRHEGYLGANVLTF. The CDR3 DNA is TGTGCCACCCGTCATGAAGGGTACTTGGGGGCCAACGTCCTGACTTTC.

The genes are TRBV28 and TRBJ2-7; 11 bases are shared with TRBD1. From germline, CDR1 is MDHEN and CDR2 SYDVKM. With V trimmed by 6 bases and J by 2 bases, 6 bases remained unmatched. This CDR3 is built from 15 residues. CDR3 DNA: TGTGCCAGCAGCTCCGGGACAGGGGGGGCCTACGAGCAGTACTTC. Its protein is CASSSGTGGAYEQYF.

V usage is TRBV5-6 and J usage is TRBJ2-2, with TRBD2 matching over 9 bases. Looked up from germline, CDR1 is SGHDT and CDR2 is YYEEEE. The trim removed 4 bases at V and 7 bases at J, leaving 14 bases unmatched. CDR3 length equals 17 residues. CDR3 loop: CASSIVREGRRGGELFF. Written as DNA, the CDR3 is TGTGCCAGCAGCATAGTGCGGGAGGGCCGCAGGGGCGGGGAGCTGTTTTTT.

The V and J genes are TRBV30 and TRBJ1-1; a weak D match, TRBD1 (5 bases). V lost 4 bases and J 4 bases, leaving 10 bases between the germline ends. This CDR3 is 12 amino acids long. Germline-derived CDR1 and CDR2 are GTSNPN and SVGIG (reference sequence). The CDR3 reads CAWNWGGTEAFF. The CDR3, as DNA: TGTGCCTGGAACTGGGGGGGCACTGAAGCTTTCTTT.

This chain links TRBV6-5 with TRBJ1-4; TRBD1 might be the D (6 bases). The length of the CDR3 is 14 residues. Deletions cut 5 bases from V and 4 bases from J, with 11 bases between. The germline CDR1 and CDR2 sequences are MNHEY and SVGAGI. The CDR3 bases are TGTGCCAGCAGTAGGACAGTGGTTAATGAAAAACTGTTTTTT. Protein: CASSRTVVNEKLFF.

This chain links TRBV29-1 with TRBJ1-1; D ambiguous. V was clipped by 4 bases and J by 4 bases, with 16 bases between them. Germline V CDR1 and CDR2: SQVTM, ANQGSEA. The CDR3 contains 14 residues. The CDR3 reads CSVAPGGRGTEAFF. DNA for the CDR3: TGCAGCGTTGCCCCAGGAGGCCGGGGCACTGAAGCTTTCTTT.

The chain carries TRBV9 and TRBJ2-1, with TRBD1 matching over 7 bases. The CDR3 sequence is 16 residues long. V gave up 2 bases and J gave up 3 bases; unmatched junction bases: 8. Per the germline V gene, CDR1 is SGDLS and CDR2 is YYNGEE. CDR3 loop: CASSVPTGENYNEQFF. DNA for the CDR3: TGTGCCAGCAGCGTCCCCACAGGGGAGAACTACAATGAGCAGTTCTTC.

The chain employs TRBV27 and TRBJ1-1; tentative D call: TRBD1 (6 bases). Germline V gene data show CDR1 as MNHEY and CDR2 as SMNVEV (reference sequence). The CDR3 extends over 14 amino acids. Between the trimmed V and J ends, which lost 5 bases and 5 bases, there was a span of 15 bases. The CDR3 DNA follows: TGTGCCAGCAGTGGACAGATAAAAGGGACTGAAGCTTTCTTT. It encodes CASSGQIKGTEAFF.

This clone has more than one count but fewer than ten. The chain has TRBV4-3 and TRBJ1-2; D is perhaps TRBD1 (5 bases). The CDR3 is made up of 13 amino acids. Deletions cut 3 bases from V and 6 bases from J, with 11 bases between. Germline V gene data show CDR1 as LGHNA and CDR2 as YSLEER. The DNA of the CDR3 is TGCGCCAGCAGCCAGGCGTTGGGACATGGCTACACCTTC. Translating it yields CASSQALGHGYTF.

This chain links TRBV6-5 with TRBJ2-3; no reliable D call. V lost 6 bases and J lost 4, with 11 bases in between. Germline V gives CDR1 MNHEY, CDR2 SVGAGI. CDR3 length: 13 amino acids. For the CDR3, the DNA is TGTGCCAGCAGATCCTCCCGGGCAGATACGCAGTATTTT. Encoded protein: CASRSSRADTQYF.

The chain couples TRBV5-1 to TRBJ2-1, with D possibly being TRBD1 or TRBD2 (5 bases each). Germline CDR1 is SGHRS and CDR2 is YFSETQ. The CDR3 is 15 amino acids. Trimming took off 0 bases at V and 4 bases at J, with 11 bases between the two ends. The CDR3 coding sequence is TGCGCCAGCAGCTTGGACGTAGGGGAGTACAATGAGCAGTTCTTC. The encoded protein is CASSLDVGEYNEQFF.

The chain has TRBV6-5 and TRBJ1-2; D gene unclear. The ends were cut back, 5 bases at V and 9 bases at J, with 10 bases in the middle. The germline V gene encodes CDR1 MNHEY and CDR2 SVGAGI. The CDR3 has 11 residues. The CDR3 region is CASSNGGSYTF. The CDR3 region has the DNA TGTGCCAGCAGTAACGGCGGGAGCTACACCTTC.

To note about this clone: The sample carries other DNA sequences with the same CDR3. V gene TRBV5-1 combines with J gene TRBJ2-5, with D hard to call. Germline V gene lookup returns CDR1 SGHRS and CDR2 YFSETQ. Trimming shortened V by 5 bases and J by 2 bases, and 10 bases separated the two germline ends. There are 13 residues in the CDR3. The CDR3 reads CASSARPQETQYF. Here the CDR3 DNA reads TGCGCCAGCAGTGCACGGCCACAAGAGACCCAGTACTTC.

The chain uses TRBV28 and TRBJ2-7; a weak D match, TRBD2 (6 bases). V lost 3 bases and J 0 bases, leaving 12 bases between the germline ends. The CDR3 has 15 amino acids. Germline V lookup: CDR1 MDHEN, CDR2 SYDVKM. The CDR3 region has the DNA TGTGCCAGCAGTTTTACGGGGGTAGGCTCCTACGAGCAGTACTTC. This gives the protein CASSFTGVGSYEQYF.

The V gene is TRBV5-1, the J gene TRBJ2-7; D could derive from TRBD1 or TRBD2 (7 bases each). Germline V CDR1 and CDR2: SGHRS, YFSETQ. This CDR3 is built from 15 residues. With 6 bases removed from V and 3 bases from J, the gap between germline ends came to 19 bases. In nucleotides, the CDR3 is TGCGCCAGCAACCAGGGGGGGGGAGGAATCTACGAGCAGTACTTC. It specifies CASNQGGGGIYEQYF.

The chain combines TRBV2 with TRBJ2-1; 12 bases line up with TRBD2. The length of the CDR3 is 15 residues. Per the germline V gene, CDR1 is SNHLY and CDR2 is FYNNEI. V was clipped by 7 bases and J by 4 bases; unmatched bases: 5. The CDR3 DNA reads as TGTGCCAGCACCCCGGGACTAGCGGGTTACAATGAGCAGTTCTTC. Translated, it gives CASTPGLAGYNEQFF.

The table lists this clone with a count of one. The genes are TRBV29-1 and TRBJ2-3, with a possible D match to TRBD1 (6 bases). This CDR3 region has 18 residues. CDR1 and CDR2 from the germline V gene are SQVTM and ANQGSEA. Between the trimmed V and J ends, which lost 2 bases and 0 bases, there was a span of 21 bases. CDR3 in amino acids: CSVESRARSRGSTDTQYF. As DNA, the CDR3 is TGCAGCGTTGAAAGTAGAGCTCGGAGCAGGGGTAGCACAGATACGCAGTATTTT.

This chain joins TRBV23-1 and TRBJ2-5; 7 positions agree with TRBD1. TRBV23-1 is sorted into the ORF group, with uncertain function. The V segment lost 7 bases and the J segment 1 base; nucleotides outside the gene matches: 6. The CDR3 totals 14 residues. The CDR3 protein is CASNRTGRQETQYF. The CDR3 DNA is TGCGCCAGCAACCGGACAGGCCGCCAAGAGACCCAGTACTTC.

The chain couples TRBV28 to TRBJ1-5; no firm D call. The CDR3 loop spans 13 amino acids. Per the germline V gene, CDR1 is MDHEN and CDR2 is SYDVKM. Deletions cut 5 bases from V and 9 bases from J, with 14 bases between. In nucleotides, the CDR3 is TGTGCCAGCAGTCTAGGTTTGGGCCGGCCCCAGCATTTT. Its translation: CASSLGLGRPQHF.

This clone was seen just once. The V and J genes are TRBV5-1 and TRBJ2-5, with TRBD1 matching over 9 bases. J lost 5 bases, V lost 2 bases, and 7 bases had no gene match. CDR3 length: 15 amino acids. Germline V lookup: CDR1 SGHRS, CDR2 YFSETQ. For the CDR3, the DNA is TGCGCCAGCAGCTTATCGGCAGGGACAGGGGAGACCCAGTACTTC. Translated: CASSLSAGTGETQYF.